This section outlines one T cell receptor (beta chain) sequence together with its context. Its recognized antigen is unknown. Base-call qualities are not available, and no considerably larger clone is one nucleotide away. Another Seattle source contributed samples from volunteer blood donors who had recovered from COVID-19. The collaborating institutions used their own protocols to collect whole blood in K2EDTA tubes. For TCRbeta analysis, collaborators shipped samples as frozen whole blood, isolated PBMCs, or DNA extracted from either of those sample types. This record belongs to a study of blood T cell repertoires in COVID-19 (dated by TCRdb to the early 2020s). For the study in its entirety: Samples from collaborators originated in the United States, Italy and Spain and spanned both the acute and convalescent phases of COVID-19. Deeply sampled blood TCRbeta repertoires from subjects exposed to, actively infected with, or recovered from COVID-19 were included in the dataset. The samples were drawn from the first 160 participants of the ongoing ImmuneRACE study and from 950 to 1,500 subjects provided by 6 global collaborators. The material from the prospective study consisted of cDNA or gDNA derived from T cells, B-cell-depleted T cells, or PBMCs. Where HLA class I and class II types were available, the types were taken from metadata supplied by the sample provider, not from assay-based typing. The repertoires were made available in a free public database intended to serve as a resource for research on the immune response to SARS-CoV-2. The sample metadata nearly always contained a de-identified subject ID, COVID-19 status, age in years and sex. Findings and caveats that apply to the study as a whole: The quantity of clinical and demographic metadata differed by source and by participant and was supplied without curation.

The immunoSEQ Assay, a bias-controlled multiplex PCR, was used to amplify TCRbeta CDR3 regions from genomic DNA. The published analysis was carried out like this. The number of nucleated cells in each sample was estimated from the amplification of reference gene primers within the assay. Sequence reads were collapsed and filtered to measure the absolute abundance of every unique TCRbeta CDR3 rearrangement. For each sample, productive Simpson clonality was calculated as the square root of Simpson's diversity index over productive rearrangements. Not all clones reach the TCRdb copy of this immuneACCESS table, which keeps in-frame sequences only. Checked studies attribute under half of the gap to unresolved V genes and leave the rest unexplained. V and J calls and clone size follow that table, whereas D and trimming were derived from the DNA. The sample profile shows about 230,000 clones; 65% to 90% of them were found once. Clones ranked in the top ten supply approximately 2.3% of the sample.

From the cysteine through the phenylalanine, the CDR3 covers 13 amino acids. Only the CDR3 DNA is retained, 39 bases long and in frame from the first base. V is reduced by 2 bases and J by 7 bases, leaving a spacing of 8 bases between them. CDR1 and CDR2 (LGHDT, YNNKEL) derive from the germline V gene (reference sequence). The chain uses TRBV3-1 (or the pseudogene TRBV3-2) and TRBJ2-2, with an unclear D gene assignment. The receptor was derived from a man aged 35-49 years who had recovered from COVID-19. Source material: peripheral blood. CDR3 region: CASSQWRGGELFF. The DNA sequence is as follows: TGTGCCAGCAGCCAATGGAGAGGCGGGGAGCTGTTTTTT.